Below are 19 T cell receptor beta chains sequenced from a single sample in a study of T cell responses to AZD1222 COVID-19 vaccine. Only in-frame clones appear in the TCRdb table, and some are missing; sequencing was by immunoSEQ multiplex PCR. Here the sample spans some 120,000 clones, 88% being singletons. The specimen comprised peripheral blood, sampled on day 0 of MenACWY control vaccination. Receptor source: an adult in good health.

The chain has TRBV24-1 and TRBJ2-3; the D gene is possibly TRBD1 (5 bases). Germline CDR1 is KGHDR and CDR2 is SFDVKD. The CDR3 is 14 amino acids. V was shortened by 9 bases and J by 0 bases, with 12 bases between the two germline ends. The CDR3 region is CATGQGSSTDTQYF. CDR3 in DNA: TGTGCCACCGGCCAGGGTTCTAGCACAGATACGCAGTATTTT.

The CDR3 sequence is CASSPTADYSGNTIYF. DNA of the CDR3: TGCGCCAGCAGCCCTACCGCGGATTACTCTGGAAACACCATATATTTT. This chain links TRBV4-1 with TRBJ1-3; no firm D call. Germline CDR1 MGHRA, CDR2 YSYEKL. The CDR3 runs to 16 residues. Trimming stripped 4 bases from V and 0 bases from J, with 13 bases between.

This clone was observed a single time. This chain joins TRBV9 and TRBJ1-2; 7 bases match TRBD1. V trimming: 3 bases; J trimming: 6 bases; junction bases outside the gene matches: 5. This CDR3 has 13 amino acids. The germline CDR1 and CDR2 sequences are SGDLS and YYNGEE. CDR3 amino acids: CASSATGRDGYTF. The CDR3 DNA is TGTGCCAGCAGCGCGACAGGGAGGGATGGCTACACCTTC.

The rearrangement joins TRBV11-2 to TRBJ2-7; D gene ambiguous. Looked up from germline, CDR1 is SGHAT and CDR2 is FQNNGV. This CDR3 comprises 14 residues. The V end was cut by 5 bases, the J end by 2 bases, with 13 bases between. The CDR3 DNA reads TGTGCCAGCAGCCAAAACAGCGTAACCTACGAGCAGTACTTC. Translating it yields CASSQNSVTYEQYF. Full variable domain (remainder filled in from reference TRBV11-2 and TRBJ2-7): EAGVAQSPRYKIIEKRQSVAFWCNPISGHATLYWYQQILGQGPKLLIQFQNNGVVDDSQLPKDRFSAERLKGVDSTLKIQPAKLEDSAVYLCASSQNSVTYEQYFGPGTRLTVT.

The chain employs TRBV7-2 and TRBJ2-1; no firm D call. The CDR3 length is 12 residues. The V gene's germline CDR1 is SGHTA and CDR2 FQGNSA. Trimming took off 1 base at V and 12 bases at J, with 10 bases between the two ends. CDR3 residues: CASSLDLWLQFF. Here the CDR3 DNA reads TGTGCCAGCAGCTTAGATCTCTGGTTGCAGTTCTTC.

This clone was observed once. The V gene is TRBV5-8, the J gene TRBJ1-5; TRBD1 aligns across 8 bases. CDR1 SGHTS and CDR2 YDEGEE come from the germline V gene. Trimming took 2 bases from V and 0 from J; bases not matched to a gene: 4. The CDR3 has 16 residues. CDR3 protein: CASSFQGAYSNQPQHF. The DNA of the CDR3 is TGTGCCAGCAGCTTTCAGGGGGCATATAGCAATCAGCCCCAGCATTTT.

V gene TRBV19 combines with J gene TRBJ2-1, with 9 nucleotides matching TRBD2. The CDR3 is made up of 12 amino acids. V lost 7 bases and J lost 7; bases outside the gene matches: 2. Per the germline V gene, CDR1 is LNHDA and CDR2 is SQIVND (reference sequence). CDR3 sequence (DNA): TGTGCCAGTACTAGCGGGACTAATGAGCAGTTCTTC. Translated, it gives CASTSGTNEQFF.

The chain joins TRBV28 to TRBJ1-6; D might be TRBD1 (5 bases). The V gene's germline CDR1 is MDHEN and CDR2 SYDVKM. The V and J ends lost 3 bases and 7 bases respectively, with 10 bases between them. The CDR3 consists of 14 residues. The CDR3 region has the DNA TGTGCCAGCAGTTTTCCAGGGAGCAATTCACCCCTCCACTTT. It is translated as CASSFPGSNSPLHF.

The chain recombines TRBV19 with TRBJ2-7; no firm D call. Deletions cut 4 bases from V and 3 bases from J, with 7 bases between. CDR3 size: 12 residues. Looked up from germline, CDR1 is LNHDA and CDR2 is SQIVND (reference sequence). The CDR3 region has the DNA TGTGCCAGTAGTAGCCCCCGCTACGAGCAGTACTTC. Protein product: CASSSPRYEQYF.

The chain couples TRBV18 to TRBJ2-1; 7 nucleotides line up with TRBD2. V lost 3 bases to trimming and J lost 4 bases; unmatched junction nucleotides: 9. Germline V gene data show CDR1 as KGHSH and CDR2 as LQKENI. The CDR3 loop spans 16 amino acids. This CDR3 reads CASSPPGLAVYNEQFF. The CDR3 bases are TGTGCCAGCTCACCCCCGGGCCTAGCGGTTTACAATGAGCAGTTCTTC.

Only one count was recorded for this clone. The V gene is TRBV2, the J gene TRBJ2-7, with TRBD1 matching 11 bases. In germline, CDR1 is SNHLY, CDR2 FYNNEI. The CDR3 covers 13 residues. Losses at the gene ends were 5 bases for V and 6 bases for J; bases not matched to a gene: 3. The CDR3 coding sequence is TGTGCCAGCAGTAGGGACAGGGGGAGCGAGCAGTACTTC. Its protein is CASSRDRGSEQYF.

The chain joins TRBV28 to TRBJ2-1, with 8 positions matching TRBD2. CDR3 length equals 15 residues. Germline V gives CDR1 MDHEN, CDR2 SYDVKM. The trim removed 3 bases at V and 0 bases at J, leaving 1 base unmatched. The CDR3 DNA follows: TGTGCCAGCAGTTTCGGGACTAGCTCCTACAATGAGCAGTTCTTC. Protein: CASSFGTSSYNEQFF.

The chain combines TRBV7-8 with TRBJ2-1; 10 bases agree with TRBD1. The CDR3 has 16 residues. Germline lookup yields CDR1 SGHVS and CDR2 FQNEAQ. V dropped 3 bases and J dropped 9; count of bases not matched to a gene: 11. CDR3 region: CASSFQRQGASVEQFF. As DNA, the CDR3 is TGTGCCAGCAGCTTCCAGAGACAGGGGGCTAGCGTTGAGCAGTTCTTC.

The V call is TRBV5-4, the J call TRBJ2-7; D gene uncertain. V was cut by 0 bases and J by 2 bases, with 12 bases left in between. CDR1 SGHNT and CDR2 YYREEE come from the germline V gene (reference sequence). The CDR3 is 15 residues long. The CDR3 is CASSLDPILTYEQYF. In DNA, the CDR3 is TGTGCCAGCAGCTTGGACCCTATTTTGACCTACGAGCAGTACTTC.

The chain employs TRBV5-1 and TRBJ2-1; D might be TRBD2 (6 bases). Germline-derived CDR1 and CDR2 are SGHRS and YFSETQ. V lost 2 bases, J lost 2 bases, and 11 bases lay in between. This CDR3 region has 15 residues. CDR3 in DNA: TGCGCCAGCAGCTTAACGGGAGACACCTACAATGAGCAGTTCTTC. Translating gives CASSLTGDTYNEQFF. The whole variable domain, filled in from reference TRBV5-1 and TRBJ2-1, reads KAGVTQTPRYLIKTRGQQVTLSCSPISGHRSVSWYQQTPGQGLQFLFEYFSETQRNKGNFPGRFSGRQFSNSRSEMNVSTLELGDSALYLCASSLTGDTYNEQFFGPGTRLTVL.

Points on this clone: Other DNA sequences in the same sample also yield this CDR3. The chain combines TRBV24-1 with TRBJ1-5; D perhaps matches TRBD1 (5 bases). CDR1 is KGHDR and CDR2 is SFDVKD in the germline V gene. V lost 3 bases and J 5 bases, leaving 7 bases between the germline ends. The CDR3 is 13 residues long. In nucleotides, the CDR3 is TGTGCCACCAGTGATACAGGTTATCAGCCCCAGCATTTT. It codes for CATSDTGYQPQHF.

The J gene is TRBJ2-1, the V gene TRBV30; no firm D call. The V and J ends lost 0 bases and 9 bases respectively, with 9 bases between them. This CDR3 spans 12 amino acids. Germline CDR1 and CDR2: GTSNPN and SVGIG (reference sequence). In nucleotides, the CDR3 is TGTGCCTGGAGTGTACTATTAGCTGAGCAGTTCTTC. Its protein is CAWSVLLAEQFF.

The V call is TRBV4-1, the J call TRBJ1-2; D gene unclear. The CDR3 spans 17 residues. CDR1 is MGHRA, CDR2 YSYEKL, per germline. Trimming removed 1 base at V and 4 bases at J, with 19 bases between. The CDR3 coding sequence is TGCGCCAGCAGCCAAGTTCCGGCAGTGTCCGACGCCTATGGCTACACCTTC. Residues: CASSQVPAVSDAYGYTF.

The J gene is TRBJ1-4, the V gene TRBV11-2, with TRBD1 as a possible D gene (5 bases). Trimming removed 3 bases from V and 4 bases from J, with 12 bases in between. The CDR3 runs to 15 residues. Germline lookup yields CDR1 SGHAT and CDR2 FQNNGV. CDR3 protein: CASSFDRGLNEKLFF. For the CDR3, the DNA is TGTGCCAGCAGCTTTGATCGGGGCCTTAATGAAAAACTGTTTTTT.